These 13 T cell receptor beta chains originate from one sample sequenced in a study of cytomegalovirus exposure and HLA in healthy donors (TCRdb year 2017). Library preparation used the immunoSEQ multiplex PCR assay. For the multiplex PCR, a mixture combining 60 forward primers for TCR Vbeta segments and 13 reverse primers for TCR Jbeta segments was used. Here the immuneACCESS table is served through TCRdb, limited to in-frame sequences with V and J called. Missing clones are a known gap in these copies; in checked studies unresolved V genes cover under half, and the rest lacks a known reason. Within this sample are 170,000 or so clones, with over 80% of them counted one time only. Clones ranked in the top ten supply about 1.6% of the sample. Sequencing was carried out using PBMCs. Source of these receptors: a man aged 45-65 years in good health and CMV-seronegative.

The chain employs TRBV9 and TRBJ2-7, with TRBD2 matching over 9 bases. Germline CDR1 is SGDLS and CDR2 is YYNGEE. Trimming removed 4 bases from V and 6 bases from J; junction bases left unmatched: 11. This CDR3 is built from 15 residues. As DNA, the CDR3 is TGTGCCAGCAGCATTCAGGGGACTAGCTCTGGCGAGCAGTACTTC. Translating it yields CASSIQGTSSGEQYF.

The rearrangement links TRBV7-9 to TRBJ1-3, with D uncertain. The CDR3 totals 14 residues. Germline lookup yields CDR1 SEHNR and CDR2 FQNEAQ (reference sequence). Trimming removed 1 base at V and 7 bases at J, with 11 bases between. In DNA form, the CDR3 reads TGTGCCAGCAGCTTAGGATCCGGAGGTAACACCATATATTTT. Translated: CASSLGSGGNTIYF.

V usage is TRBV4-1 and J usage is TRBJ1-2; tentatively, D is TRBD1 (5 bases). V gave up 0 bases and J gave up 6 bases, with 14 bases separating them. The CDR3 has 15 amino acids. Germline values: CDR1 MGHRA, CDR2 YSYEKL. CDR3 sequence reads: CASSQDGGKVNGYTF. The CDR3 nucleotides read TGCGCCAGCAGCCAAGATGGGGGGAAAGTGAATGGCTACACCTTC.

This clone occurred once. The V gene is TRBV11-2, the J gene TRBJ2-1; 8 bases are a match to TRBD1. V shed 4 bases and J 4 bases; nucleotides not matched to a gene: 12. CDR1 is SGHAT, CDR2 FQNNGV, per germline. The CDR3 extends over 17 amino acids. The CDR3 here is CASSSPSTGASYNEQFF. The CDR3 DNA is TGTGCCAGCAGCTCTCCCTCGACAGGGGCCAGTTACAATGAGCAGTTCTTC.

The CDR3 nucleotides are TGTGCCAGCAGCTTAGATATCAGGGGGCGAATAGGTGGCTACACCTTC. Residues: CASSLDIRGRIGGYTF. The chain is built from TRBV11-2 and TRBJ1-2; 8 bases are a match to TRBD1. Germline V gene lookup returns CDR1 SGHAT and CDR2 FQNNGV. The CDR3 loop spans 16 amino acids. Unmatched junction bases numbered 10, after V lost 0 bases and J lost 7 bases.

The chain joins TRBV7-3 to TRBJ2-6; 7 bases are a match to TRBD1. V dropped 3 bases and J dropped 0; count of bases not matched to a gene: 11. The germline CDR1 and CDR2 sequences are SGHTA and FQGTGA. The CDR3 loop spans 19 amino acids. The CDR3 DNA follows: TGTGCCAGCAGCTTGACCAACCGGGACAGATTCTCTGGGGCCAACGTCCTGACTTTC. It is translated as CASSLTNRDRFSGANVLTF.

The CDR3 is CAWSPTTGGMNQPQHF. CDR3 bases: TGTGCCTGGAGTCCCACGACAGGGGGAATGAATCAGCCCCAGCATTTT. J is TRBJ1-5 and V is TRBV30; 9 bases align to TRBD1. Germline CDR1 and CDR2: GTSNPN and SVGIG (reference sequence). V was clipped by 2 bases and J by 4 bases; unmatched bases: 9. The CDR3 has 16 residues.

This chain uses TRBV11-2 with TRBJ2-1, with D possibly being TRBD2 (5 bases). Trimming stripped 1 base from V and 12 bases from J, with 22 bases between. The germline V gene encodes CDR1 SGHAT and CDR2 FQNNGV. The CDR3 is 16 residues long. The CDR3 DNA follows: TGTGCCAGCAGCTTAGCATCTTTCGGTAATAGCGTGGGGCAGTTCTTC. Protein product: CASSLASFGNSVGQFF.

This clone has a handful of counts. CDR3 amino acids: CASSLVRNRDRVSYEQYF. CDR3 nucleotide sequence: TGTGCCAGCAGCTTGGTACGGAACCGGGACAGGGTTAGCTACGAGCAGTACTTC. This chain connects TRBV5-6 to TRBJ2-7; TRBD1 matches 9 bases. V shed 0 bases, J shed 3 bases, and the junction held 13 bases outside the gene matches. Germline assignment: CDR1 SGHDT and CDR2 YYEEEE. The CDR3 sequence is 18 residues long.

The V call is TRBV9, the J call TRBJ1-1; tentative D call: TRBD1 (6 bases). The germline V gene has CDR1 SGDLS and CDR2 YYNGEE. V was shortened by 4 bases and J by 3 bases, with 13 bases between the two germline ends. The CDR3 length is 14 residues. The CDR3 reads CASSLQGRDTEAFF. The CDR3 DNA is TGTGCCAGCAGCTTACAGGGTCGGGACACTGAAGCTTTCTTT.

This clone was found a few times. The chain employs TRBV5-1 and TRBJ2-7; TRBD1 is a possible D gene (5 bases). Germline V lookup: CDR1 SGHRS, CDR2 YFSETQ. The CDR3 covers 13 residues. The ends were cut back, 4 bases at V and 4 bases at J, with 12 bases in the middle. The CDR3 loop reads CASSQGGEYEQYF. The CDR3 region has the DNA TGCGCCAGCAGCCAGGGTGGGGAATACGAGCAGTACTTC.

With regard to this clone: Other DNA sequences in this specimen translate into the identical CDR3. For the CDR3, the DNA is TGTGCCAGCAGCCCCCAGGGTAATCAGCCCCAGCATTTT. It codes for CASSPQGNQPQHF. This sequence joins TRBV7-2 and TRBJ1-5; a weak D match, TRBD1 (5 bases). The germline V gene has CDR1 SGHTA and CDR2 FQGNSA. The V end lost 5 bases, the J end lost 4 bases, and 9 bases lay between the germline ends. This CDR3 has 13 amino acids.

This rearrangement joins TRBV28 to TRBJ1-4; D gene unclear. Trimming took off 5 bases at V and 0 bases at J, with 16 bases between the two ends. This CDR3 is 17 amino acids long. The germline CDR1 and CDR2 sequences are MDHEN and SYDVKM. CDR3: CASSISEWRPTNEKLFF. CDR3 nucleotides: TGTGCCAGCAGTATAAGCGAGTGGAGACCAACTAATGAAAAACTGTTTTTT.